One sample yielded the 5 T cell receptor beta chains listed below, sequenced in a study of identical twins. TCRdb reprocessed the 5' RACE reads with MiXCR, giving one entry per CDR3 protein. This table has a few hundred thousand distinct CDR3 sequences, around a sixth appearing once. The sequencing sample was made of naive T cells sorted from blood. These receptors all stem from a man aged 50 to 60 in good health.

The CDR3 reads CASSYLTNYEQYF. CDR3 DNA: TGTGCCAGCAGTTACCTAACCAACTACGAGCAGTACTTC. The chain joins TRBV6-2 or TRBV6-3 to TRBJ2-7; D remains ambiguous. The ends were cut back, 2 bases at V and 3 bases at J, with 8 bases in the middle. From germline, CDR1 is MNHEY and CDR2 SVGEGT. CDR3 length equals 13 residues.

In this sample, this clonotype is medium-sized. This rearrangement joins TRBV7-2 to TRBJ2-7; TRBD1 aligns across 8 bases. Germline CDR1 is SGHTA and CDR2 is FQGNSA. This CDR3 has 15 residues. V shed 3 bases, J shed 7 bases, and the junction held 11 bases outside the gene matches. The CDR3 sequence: CASSFGSGQAKEQYF. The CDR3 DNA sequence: TGTGCCAGCAGCTTTGGTTCGGGACAGGCGAAAGAGCAGTACTTC.

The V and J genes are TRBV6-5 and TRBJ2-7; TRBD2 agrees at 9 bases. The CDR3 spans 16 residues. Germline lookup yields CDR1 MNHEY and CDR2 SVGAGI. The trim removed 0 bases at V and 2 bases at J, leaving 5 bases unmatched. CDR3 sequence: CASSYSGLADTYEQYF. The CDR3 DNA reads TGTGCCAGCAGTTACTCGGGACTAGCTGACACCTACGAGCAGTACTTC.

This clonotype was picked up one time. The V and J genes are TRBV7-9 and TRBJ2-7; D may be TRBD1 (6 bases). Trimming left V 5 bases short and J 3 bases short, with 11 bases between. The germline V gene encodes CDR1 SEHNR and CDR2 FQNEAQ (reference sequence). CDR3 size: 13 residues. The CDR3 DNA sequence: TGTGCCAGCAGCACCCAGGGGTACTACGAGCAGTACTTC. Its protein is CASSTQGYYEQYF.

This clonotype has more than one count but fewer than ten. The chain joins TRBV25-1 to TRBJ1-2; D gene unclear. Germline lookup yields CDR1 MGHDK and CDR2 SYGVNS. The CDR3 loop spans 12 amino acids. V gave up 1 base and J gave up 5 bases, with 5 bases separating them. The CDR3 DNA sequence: TGTGCCAGCAGTGAATCGGAGTATGGCTACACCTTC. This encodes CASSESEYGYTF.